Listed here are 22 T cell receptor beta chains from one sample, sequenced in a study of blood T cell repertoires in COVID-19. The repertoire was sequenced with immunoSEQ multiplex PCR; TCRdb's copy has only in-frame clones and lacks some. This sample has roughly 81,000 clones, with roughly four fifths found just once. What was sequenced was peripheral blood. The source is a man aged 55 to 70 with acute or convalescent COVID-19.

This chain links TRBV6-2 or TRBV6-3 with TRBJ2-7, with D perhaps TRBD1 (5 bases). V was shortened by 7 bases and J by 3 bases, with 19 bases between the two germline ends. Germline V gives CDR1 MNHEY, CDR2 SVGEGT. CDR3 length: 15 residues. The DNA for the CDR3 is TGTGCCAGCATCCCGCCCGGACACACAATCTACGAGCAGTACTTC. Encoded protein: CASIPPGHTIYEQYF.

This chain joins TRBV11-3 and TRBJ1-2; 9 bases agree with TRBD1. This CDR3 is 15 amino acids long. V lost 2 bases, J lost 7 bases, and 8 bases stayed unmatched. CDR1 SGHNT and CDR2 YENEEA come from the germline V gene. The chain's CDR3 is CASSLRQGGLSGYTF. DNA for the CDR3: TGTGCCAGCAGCTTACGACAGGGGGGTCTGAGTGGCTACACCTTC.

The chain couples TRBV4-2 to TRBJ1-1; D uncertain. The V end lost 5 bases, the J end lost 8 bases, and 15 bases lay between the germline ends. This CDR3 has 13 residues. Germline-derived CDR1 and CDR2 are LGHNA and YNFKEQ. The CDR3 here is CASSGWRLGEAFF. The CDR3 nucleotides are TGTGCCAGCAGCGGTTGGAGGCTTGGAGAAGCTTTCTTT.

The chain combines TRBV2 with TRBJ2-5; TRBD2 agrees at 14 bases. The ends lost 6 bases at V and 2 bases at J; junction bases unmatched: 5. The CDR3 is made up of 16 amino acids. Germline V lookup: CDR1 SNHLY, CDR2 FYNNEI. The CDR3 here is CASRGRTSGGQETQYF. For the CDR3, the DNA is TGTGCCAGCAGGGGAAGGACTAGCGGGGGGCAAGAGACCCAGTACTTC. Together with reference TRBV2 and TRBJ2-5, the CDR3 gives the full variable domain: EPEVTQTPSHQVTQMGQEVILRCVPISNHLYFYWYRQILGQKVEFLVSFYNNEISEKSEIFDDQFSVERPDGSNFTLKIRSTKLEDSAMYFCASRGRTSGGQETQYFGPGTRLLVL.

The CDR3 is CASRPGGRQETQYF. DNA for the CDR3: TGTGCCAGCAGACCAGGGGGGCGGCAAGAGACCCAGTACTTC. The chain carries TRBV6-5 and TRBJ2-5, with D maybe TRBD1 (7 bases). This CDR3 spans 14 amino acids. Germline CDR1 is MNHEY and CDR2 is SVGAGI. Trimming cost V 6 bases and J 2 bases, with 13 bases left between them.

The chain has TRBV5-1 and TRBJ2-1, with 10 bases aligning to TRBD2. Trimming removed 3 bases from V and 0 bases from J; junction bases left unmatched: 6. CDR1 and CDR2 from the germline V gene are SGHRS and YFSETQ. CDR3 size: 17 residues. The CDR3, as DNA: TGCGCCAGCAGCTCGACTAGCGGGTCCAGCTCCTACAATGAGCAGTTCTTC. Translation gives CASSSTSGSSSYNEQFF.

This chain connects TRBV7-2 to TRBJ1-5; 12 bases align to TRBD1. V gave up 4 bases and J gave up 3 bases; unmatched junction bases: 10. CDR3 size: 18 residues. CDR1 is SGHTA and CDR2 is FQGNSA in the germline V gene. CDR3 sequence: CASSSSAGTGGYNQPQHF. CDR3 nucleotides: TGTGCCAGCAGCTCATCCGCCGGGACAGGGGGCTACAATCAGCCCCAGCATTTT. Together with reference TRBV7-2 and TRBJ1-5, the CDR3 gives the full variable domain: GAGVSQSPSNKVTEKGKDVELRCDPISGHTALYWYRQSLGQGLEFLIYFQGNSAPDKSGLPSDRFSAERTGGSVSTLTIQRTQQEDSAVYLCASSSSAGTGGYNQPQHFGDGTRLSIL.

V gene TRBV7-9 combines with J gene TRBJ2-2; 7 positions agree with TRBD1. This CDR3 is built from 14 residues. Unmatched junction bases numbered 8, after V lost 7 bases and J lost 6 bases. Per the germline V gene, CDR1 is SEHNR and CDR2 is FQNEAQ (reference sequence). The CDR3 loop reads CASTQTGIPGELFF. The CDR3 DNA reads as TGTGCCAGCACCCAGACAGGGATACCCGGGGAGCTGTTTTTT.

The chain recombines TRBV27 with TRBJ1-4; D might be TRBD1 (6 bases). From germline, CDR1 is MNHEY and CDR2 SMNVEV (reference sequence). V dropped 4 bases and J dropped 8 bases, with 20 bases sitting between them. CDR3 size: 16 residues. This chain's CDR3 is CASSSPRGGRWEKLFF. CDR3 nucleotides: TGTGCCAGCAGTTCCCCCCGCGGGGGGCGTTGGGAAAAACTGTTTTTT.

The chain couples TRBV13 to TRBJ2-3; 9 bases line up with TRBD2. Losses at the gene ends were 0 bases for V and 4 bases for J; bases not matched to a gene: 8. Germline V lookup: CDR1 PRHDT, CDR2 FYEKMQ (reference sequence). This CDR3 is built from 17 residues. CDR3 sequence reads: CASSLGLGLAGADTQYF. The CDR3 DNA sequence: TGTGCCAGCAGCTTAGGCCTGGGACTAGCAGGGGCAGATACGCAGTATTTT.

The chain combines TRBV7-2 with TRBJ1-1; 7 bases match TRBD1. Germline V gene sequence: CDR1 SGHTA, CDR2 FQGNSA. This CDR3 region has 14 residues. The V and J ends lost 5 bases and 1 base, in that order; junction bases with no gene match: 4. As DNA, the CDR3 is TGTGCCAGCAGCACCGACAGGGCGAACACTGAAGCTTTCTTT. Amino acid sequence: CASSTDRANTEAFF.

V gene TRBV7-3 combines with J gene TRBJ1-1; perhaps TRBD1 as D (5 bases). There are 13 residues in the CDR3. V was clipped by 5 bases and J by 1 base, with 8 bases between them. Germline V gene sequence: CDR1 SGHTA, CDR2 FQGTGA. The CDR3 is CASSGQGNTEAFF. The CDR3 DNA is TGTGCCAGCAGCGGGCAGGGGAACACTGAAGCTTTCTTT. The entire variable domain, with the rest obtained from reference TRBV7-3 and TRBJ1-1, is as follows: GAGVSQTPSNKVTEKGKYVELRCDPISGHTALYWYRQSLGQGPEFLIYFQGTGAADDSGLPNDRFFAVRPEGSVSTLKIQRTERGDSAVYLCASSGQGNTEAFFGQGTRLTVV.

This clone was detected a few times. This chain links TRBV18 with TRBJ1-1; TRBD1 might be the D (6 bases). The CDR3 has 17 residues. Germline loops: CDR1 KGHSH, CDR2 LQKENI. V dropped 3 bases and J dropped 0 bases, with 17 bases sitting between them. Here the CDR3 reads CASSPFSQTGMNTEAFF. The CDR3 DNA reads TGTGCCAGCTCACCGTTCAGTCAAACAGGGATGAACACTGAAGCTTTCTTT.

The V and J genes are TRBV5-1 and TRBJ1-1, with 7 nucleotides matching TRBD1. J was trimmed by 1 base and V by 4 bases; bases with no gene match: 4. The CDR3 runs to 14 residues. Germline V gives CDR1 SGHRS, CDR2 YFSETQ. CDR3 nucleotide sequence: TGCGCCAGCAGCAGGACAGGACAGAACACTGAAGCTTTCTTT. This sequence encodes CASSRTGQNTEAFF.

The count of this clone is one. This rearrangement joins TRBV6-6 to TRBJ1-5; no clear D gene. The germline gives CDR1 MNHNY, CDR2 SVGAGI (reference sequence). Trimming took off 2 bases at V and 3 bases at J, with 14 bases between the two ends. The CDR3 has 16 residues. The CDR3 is CASSYGSQDFNQPQHF. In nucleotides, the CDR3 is TGTGCCAGCAGTTACGGCTCGCAGGACTTCAATCAGCCCCAGCATTTT.

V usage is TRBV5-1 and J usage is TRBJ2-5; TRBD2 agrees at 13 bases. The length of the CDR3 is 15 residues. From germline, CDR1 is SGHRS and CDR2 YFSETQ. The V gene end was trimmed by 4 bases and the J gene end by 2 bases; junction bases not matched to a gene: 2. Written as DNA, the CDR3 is TGCGCCAGCAGCCCGACTAGCGGGGGGCAAGAGACCCAGTACTTC. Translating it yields CASSPTSGGQETQYF.

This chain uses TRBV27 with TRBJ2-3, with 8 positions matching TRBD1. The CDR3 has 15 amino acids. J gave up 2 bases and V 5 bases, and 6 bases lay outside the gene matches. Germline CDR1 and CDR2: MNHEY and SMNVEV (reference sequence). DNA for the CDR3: TGTGCCAGCAGTCTCCGGACAGGGCTCACAGATACGCAGTATTTT. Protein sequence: CASSLRTGLTDTQYF.

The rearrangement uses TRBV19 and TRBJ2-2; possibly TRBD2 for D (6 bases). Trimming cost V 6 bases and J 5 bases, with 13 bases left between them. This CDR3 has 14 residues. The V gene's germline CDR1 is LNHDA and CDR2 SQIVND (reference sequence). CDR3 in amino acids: CASRTGTLTGELFF. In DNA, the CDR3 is TGTGCCAGTAGGACCGGGACTCTAACCGGGGAGCTGTTTTTT.

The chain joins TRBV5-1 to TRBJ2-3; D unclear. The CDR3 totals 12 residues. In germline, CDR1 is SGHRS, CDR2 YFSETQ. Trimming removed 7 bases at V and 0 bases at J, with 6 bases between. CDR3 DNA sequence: TGCGCCAGCGGGCAGAGCACAGATACGCAGTATTTT. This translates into CASGQSTDTQYF. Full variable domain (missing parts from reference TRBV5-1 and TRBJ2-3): KAGVTQTPRYLIKTRGQQVTLSCSPISGHRSVSWYQQTPGQGLQFLFEYFSETQRNKGNFPGRFSGRQFSNSRSEMNVSTLELGDSALYLCASGQSTDTQYFGPGTRLTVL.

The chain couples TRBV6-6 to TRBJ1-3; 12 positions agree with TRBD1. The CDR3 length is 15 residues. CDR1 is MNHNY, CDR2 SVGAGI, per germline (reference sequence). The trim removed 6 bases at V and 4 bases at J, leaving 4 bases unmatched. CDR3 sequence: CASRGQGATGNTIYF. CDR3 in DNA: TGTGCCAGCAGGGGACAGGGGGCAACAGGAAACACCATATATTTT.

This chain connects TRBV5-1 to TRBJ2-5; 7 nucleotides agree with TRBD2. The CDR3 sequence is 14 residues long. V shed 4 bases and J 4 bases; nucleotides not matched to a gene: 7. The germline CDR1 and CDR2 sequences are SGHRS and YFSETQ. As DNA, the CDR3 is TGCGCCAGCAGCCCCGGGGGGAGGGGAGAGACCCAGTACTTC. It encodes CASSPGGRGETQYF. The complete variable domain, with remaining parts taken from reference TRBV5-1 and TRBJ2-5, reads KAGVTQTPRYLIKTRGQQVTLSCSPISGHRSVSWYQQTPGQGLQFLFEYFSETQRNKGNFPGRFSGRQFSNSRSEMNVSTLELGDSALYLCASSPGGRGETQYFGPGTRLLVL.

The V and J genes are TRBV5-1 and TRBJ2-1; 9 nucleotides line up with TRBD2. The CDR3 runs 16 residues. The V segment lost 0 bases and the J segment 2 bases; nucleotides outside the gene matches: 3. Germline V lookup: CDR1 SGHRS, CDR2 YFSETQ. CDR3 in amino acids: CASSLDGLATYNEQFF. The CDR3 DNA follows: TGCGCCAGCAGCTTGGATGGACTAGCGACCTACAATGAGCAGTTCTTC.